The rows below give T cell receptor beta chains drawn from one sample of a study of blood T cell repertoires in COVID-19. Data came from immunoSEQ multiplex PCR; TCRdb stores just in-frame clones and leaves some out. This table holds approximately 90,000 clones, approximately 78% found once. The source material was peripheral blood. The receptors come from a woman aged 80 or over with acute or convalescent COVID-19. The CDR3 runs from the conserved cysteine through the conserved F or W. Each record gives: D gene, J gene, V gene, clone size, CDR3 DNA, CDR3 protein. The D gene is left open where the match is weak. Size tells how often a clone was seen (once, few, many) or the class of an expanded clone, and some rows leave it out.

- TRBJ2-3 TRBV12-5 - TGTGCTAGTGGGGGCGATATAGATACGCAGTATTTT CASGGDIDTQYF
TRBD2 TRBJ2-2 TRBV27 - TGTGCCAGCAGTTTACCCACCGGGGGGGGGACCGGGGAGCTGTTTTTT CASSLPTGGGTGELFF
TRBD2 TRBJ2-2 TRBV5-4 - TGTGCCAGCAGCTTCCCGGGGGGTGTGGACACCGGGGAGCTGTTTTTT CASSFPGGVDTGELFF
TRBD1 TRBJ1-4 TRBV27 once TGTGCCAGCAGGACAGGGTTTGGGGGAGAAAAACTGTTTTTT CASRTGFGGEKLFF
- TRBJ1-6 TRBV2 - TGTGCCAGCAGTGAAGTTAGGGGAGGGGCACCCCTCCACTTT CASSEVRGGAPLHF
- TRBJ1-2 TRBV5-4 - TGTGCCAGCAGCTTAGTCAACCAGGGGAGGGGTGGCTACACCTTC CASSLVNQGRGGYTF
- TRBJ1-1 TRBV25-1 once TGTGCCAGCAGCGACGAGGTTCAGAGAACTGAAGCTTTCTTT CASSDEVQRTEAFF
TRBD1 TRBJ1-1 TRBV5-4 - TGTGCCAGCAGCCGACAGGGAGAGGTGGCTGAAGCTTTCTTT CASSRQGEVAEAFF
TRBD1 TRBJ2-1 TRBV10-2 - TGCGCCAGCAGTGGGACAGGGAGGTTCTACAATGAGCAGTTCTTC CASSGTGRFYNEQFF
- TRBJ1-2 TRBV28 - TGTGCCAGCAGTTCTCACCCTACAGGGATCTATGGCTACACCTTC CASSSHPTGIYGYTF
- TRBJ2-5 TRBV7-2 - TGTGCCAGCAGCCCTCAGCGGGCCGGAGAGCCCCAGTACTTC CASSPQRAGEPQYF
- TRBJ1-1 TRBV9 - TGTGCCAGCACATTAGGAGGTAACACTGAAGCTTTCTTT CASTLGGNTEAFF
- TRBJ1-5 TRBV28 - TGTGCCAGCAGTTTAACAGGAAAGGTCCAGCCCCAGCATTTT CASSLTGKVQPQHF
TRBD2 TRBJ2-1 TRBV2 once TGTGCCAGCAGCTCCCCTACTAGCGGGACCTACAATGAGCAGTTCTTC CASSSPTSGTYNEQFF
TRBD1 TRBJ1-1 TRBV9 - TGTGCCAGCAGCGCAACGTCCGGGACAGGGGTAGGATCGGGCACTGAAGCTTTCTTT CASSATSGTGVGSGTEAFF
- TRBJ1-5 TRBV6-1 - TGTGCCAGCAGTGAAGAGCTATGGGGCAGCAATCAGCCCCAGCATTTT CASSEELWGSNQPQHF
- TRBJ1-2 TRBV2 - TGTGCCAGTGTGACAGCACCTAACTATGGCTACACCTTC CASVTAPNYGYTF
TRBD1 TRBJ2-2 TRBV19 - TGTGCCAGTCACAGGGGCACCGGGGAGCTGTTTTTT CASHRGTGELFF
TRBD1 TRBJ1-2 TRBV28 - TGTGCCAGCAGCCCGGACAGGGTCTATGGCTACACCTTC CASSPDRVYGYTF
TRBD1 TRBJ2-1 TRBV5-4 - TGTGCCAGCAGCTGGGACAGGGGGTCCTACAATGAGCAGTTCTTC CASSWDRGSYNEQFF
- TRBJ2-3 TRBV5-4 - TGTGCCAGCAGCTTGGCCCGCGCCGGCACAGATACGCAGTATTTT CASSLARAGTDTQYF
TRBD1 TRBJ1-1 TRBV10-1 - TGCGCCAGCAGCTCGACAGGGCCGAACACTGAAGCTTTCTTT CASSSTGPNTEAFF
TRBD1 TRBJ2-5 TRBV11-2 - TGTGCCAGCAGCGGGACAGGAGAGACCCAGTACTTC CASSGTGETQYF
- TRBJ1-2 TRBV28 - TGTGCCAGCAGTTTATCCGGAAACGCAGGGTTAACCTATGGCTACACCTTC CASSLSGNAGLTYGYTF
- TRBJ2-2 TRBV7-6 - TGTGCCAGCAGCTCCTCGGGACTCAACACCGGGGAGCTGTTTTTT CASSSSGLNTGELFF
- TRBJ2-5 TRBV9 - TGTGCCAGCAGCGTACAGGGGACAACGGCCCCAGAGACCCAGTACTTC CASSVQGTTAPETQYF
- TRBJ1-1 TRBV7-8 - TGTGCCAGCAGCTTGACCGGGGGGACTGAAGCTTTCTTT CASSLTGGTEAFF
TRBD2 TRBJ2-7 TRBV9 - TGTGCCAGCAGCGATACTACAGCGGGGGAGCAGTACTTC CASSDTTAGEQYF
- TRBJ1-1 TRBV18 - TGTGCCAGCTCTCGTCCCGGGGTCATGAACACTGAAGCTTTCTTT CASSRPGVMNTEAFF
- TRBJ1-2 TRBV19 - TGTGCCAGTAGGGTCGGACTGGCGGTAAACTATGGCTACACCTTC CASRVGLAVNYGYTF
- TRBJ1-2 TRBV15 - TGTGCCACCAGGCCAGGGGTGGCTTTTCCGGGCTACACCTTC CATRPGVAFPGYTF
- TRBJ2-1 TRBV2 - TGTGCCAGCACCTTAGCCGGCCTAGTAAACAATGAGCAGTTCTTC CASTLAGLVNNEQFF
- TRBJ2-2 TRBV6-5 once TGTGCCAGCAGCAAAGGGGGCGGGGAGCTGTTTTTT CASSKGGGELFF
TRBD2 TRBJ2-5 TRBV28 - TGTGCCAGCAGCTCGGGGGGTTTCCAAGAGACCCAGTACTTC CASSSGGFQETQYF
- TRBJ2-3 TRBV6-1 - TGTGCCAGCAGTGCATGGGCGTCCGCCTCTAGCACAGATACGCAGTATTTT CASSAWASASSTDTQYF
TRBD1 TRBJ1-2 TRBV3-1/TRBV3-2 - TGTGCCAGCAGCCCCCAAGGGCGACAGGGGGCCTACACCTTC CASSPQGRQGAYTF
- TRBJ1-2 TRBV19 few TGTGCCAGTAGTCGAAAGACAGACGTTAACTATGGCTACACCTTC CASSRKTDVNYGYTF
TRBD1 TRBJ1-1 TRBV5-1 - TGCGCCAGCAGCAAATTAGACAGGGGCGGAACTGAAGCTTTCTTT CASSKLDRGGTEAFF
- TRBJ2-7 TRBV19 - TGTGCCAGTAGTCAACAGGGTTCCACCTACGAGCAGTACTTC CASSQQGSTYEQYF
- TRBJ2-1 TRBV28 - TGTGCCAGCAGTTCCTCCCCCCCCCTCAGCGAGTTCTTC CASSSSPPLSEFF
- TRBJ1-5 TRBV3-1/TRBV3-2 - TGTGCCAGCAGCCCCAGCCCGAGGGGAGGTAATCAGCCCCAGCATTTT CASSPSPRGGNQPQHF
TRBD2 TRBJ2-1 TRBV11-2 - TGTGCCAGCAGCTTACTAGCGGTCGGCTCCTGGGACTACAATGAGCAGTTCTTC CASSLLAVGSWDYNEQFF
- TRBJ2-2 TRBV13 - TGTGCCAGCAACAATATGAACACCGGGGAGCTGTTTTTT CASNNMNTGELFF
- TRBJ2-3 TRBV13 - TGTGCCAGCAGCCGTTCTCGGGATACGCAGTATTTT CASSRSRDTQYF
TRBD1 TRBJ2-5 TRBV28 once TGTGCCAGCAGCACCGGGGACAGGGACCAAGAGACCCAGTACTTC CASSTGDRDQETQYF